The TCR beta chain under discussion was sequenced for a study of blood T cells in healthy people across ages. This clonotype was detected ten times or more. Primed by a sample-barcoded 5' primer and a J-beta primer mix, a second PCR proceeded for 7 to 11 cycles. MiXCR, run by TCRdb on the 5' RACE reads, gives a single entry per CDR3 protein. The sample shows about 770,000 distinct CDR3 sequences, around 42% of them seen only once. The length of the CDR3 is 14 residues. V shed 4 bases and J shed 1 base, with 10 bases lying between them. In germline, CDR1 is SEHNR, CDR2 FQNEAQ (reference sequence). The sequence was obtained from a man aged 60 to 69 in good health. The sequencing input was blood. The genes are TRBV7-9 and TRBJ2-5, with D perhaps TRBD1 or TRBD2 (5 bases each). The DNA of the CDR3 is TGTGCCAGCAGCTCGGGACGGAGCCAAGAGACCCAGTACTTC. Its translation is CASSSGRSQETQYF. The full variable domain, with the rest looked up from reference TRBV7-9 and TRBJ2-5, is DTGVSQNPRHKITKRGQNVTFRCDPISEHNRLYWYRQTLGQGPEFLTYFQNEAQLEKSRLLSDRFSAERPKGSFSTLEIQRTEQGDSAMYLCASSSGRSQETQYFGPGTRLLVL.